What follows are 21 T cell receptor beta chains derived from one specimen sequenced in a study of blood T cell dynamics during melanoma immunotherapy. Noted time point: week 3, after first cycle of checkpoint inhibitor. Sequencing used immunoSEQ multiplex PCR; TCRdb keeps in-frame clones, though not all of them. The data contain approximately 3,700 clones, 96% of them singletons. Material: effector memory CD8+ T cells from blood, obtained from a patient treated with checkpoint blockade. These receptors came from a human donor with melanoma.

The CDR3 bases are TGTGCCAGCAGCAACCAAATGGGGGCAGGGGGTGCAGATACGCAGTATTTT. It encodes CASSNQMGAGGADTQYF. The rearrangement uses TRBV9 and TRBJ2-3; TRBD1 matches 7 bases. From germline, CDR1 is SGDLS and CDR2 YYNGEE. V lost 4 bases and J lost 4; bases outside the gene matches: 15. CDR3 size: 17 residues.

V gene TRBV4-1 combines with J gene TRBJ2-5; D is ambiguous. The germline gives CDR1 MGHRA, CDR2 YSYEKL. V lost 1 base, J lost 5 bases, and 11 bases lay in between. This CDR3 is built from 14 residues. This CDR3 reads CASSQVMDGETQYF. The DNA for the CDR3 is TGCGCCAGCAGCCAAGTGATGGATGGGGAGACCCAGTACTTC.

The DNA of the CDR3 is TGTGCCAGCAGTAAAGTCCGACAGGACCTCTCCTACGAGCAGTACTTC. Its translation: CASSKVRQDLSYEQYF. This chain uses TRBV27 with TRBJ2-7; D perhaps matches TRBD1 (6 bases). V was trimmed by 5 bases and J by 0 bases, leaving 17 bases between them. CDR3 length: 16 amino acids. The germline V gene has CDR1 MNHEY and CDR2 SMNVEV (reference sequence).

The chain is built from TRBV27 and TRBJ2-1; D possibly corresponds to TRBD1 (6 bases). From germline, CDR1 is MNHEY and CDR2 SMNVEV (reference sequence). The CDR3 sequence is 14 residues long. V lost 4 bases, J lost 9 bases, and 16 bases lay in between. This CDR3 is CASSSPSVGGEQFF. The DNA of the CDR3 is TGTGCCAGCAGTTCACCCAGTGTAGGGGGTGAGCAGTTCTTC.

The V call is TRBV4-1, the J call TRBJ2-7; D is ambiguous. The CDR3 consists of 14 residues. Trimming removed 0 bases from V and 4 bases from J, with 10 bases in between. Germline CDR1 reads MGHRA; CDR2 reads YSYEKL. The CDR3 nucleotides are TGCGCCAGCAGCCAAGAGCGGAACGGATACGAGCAGTACTTC. Translated: CASSQERNGYEQYF.

V is TRBV19 and J is TRBJ1-2; 7 bases are a match to TRBD1. The germline CDR1 and CDR2 sequences are LNHDA and SQIVND (reference sequence). Unmatched junction bases numbered 16, after V lost 7 bases and J lost 5 bases. The CDR3 is 16 residues long. CDR3 DNA sequence: TGTGCCAGTACGACCGGGACAGTTTGGGGAAGTTATGGCTACACCTTC. Its protein product is CASTTGTVWGSYGYTF.

The rearrangement links TRBV5-4 to TRBJ2-7, with D possibly matching TRBD1 (6 bases). V was cut by 3 bases and J by 1 base, with 17 bases left in between. CDR1 and CDR2 (germline): SGHNT, YYREEE (reference sequence). The CDR3 contains 16 residues. This CDR3 is CASSSRASGASYEQYF. The CDR3 region has the DNA TGTGCCAGCAGCTCCAGGGCGTCAGGGGCTTCCTACGAGCAGTACTTC.

This clone was observed a handful of times. V and J are TRBV28 and TRBJ2-7; no clear D gene. The V end was cut by 1 base, the J end by 2 bases, with 9 bases between. The CDR3 has 14 amino acids. The germline CDR1 and CDR2 sequences are MDHEN and SYDVKM. The CDR3 DNA reads as TGTGCCAGCAGTTTATTGGGCCGGCCCTACGAGCAGTACTTC. Translating it yields CASSLLGRPYEQYF.

V is TRBV6-5 and J is TRBJ1-5; D is perhaps TRBD1 (5 bases). The germline V gene has CDR1 MNHEY and CDR2 SVGAGI. The V gene lost 3 bases and the J gene lost 2 bases, with 11 bases spanning the gap. This CDR3 is 15 amino acids long. CDR3 sequence: CASSYAQGGNQPQHF. In DNA, the CDR3 is TGTGCCAGCAGTTATGCCCAGGGTGGCAATCAGCCCCAGCATTTT.

The J gene is TRBJ1-3, the V gene TRBV5-4, with 7 bases fitting TRBD1. The CDR3 is 20 residues long. With V trimmed by 1 base and J by 1 base, 17 bases remained unmatched. Germline V gives CDR1 SGHNT, CDR2 YYREEE (reference sequence). CDR3 sequence reads: CASSLSRSAGGGKSGNTIYF. DNA of the CDR3: TGTGCCAGCAGCTTGTCCCGATCGGCAGGGGGGGGCAAATCTGGAAACACCATATATTTT.

The chain combines TRBV27 with TRBJ1-6; 9 bases are a match to TRBD1. The CDR3 length is 16 residues. Germline V gene lookup returns CDR1 MNHEY and CDR2 SMNVEV (reference sequence). V lost 6 bases to trimming and J lost 7 bases; unmatched junction nucleotides: 10. This CDR3 is CASSLEGTGRNSPLHF. CDR3 bases: TGTGCCAGCAGCTTGGAAGGGACAGGGAGGAATTCACCCCTCCACTTT.

This rearrangement joins TRBV19 to TRBJ1-5; D ambiguous. This CDR3 is 14 amino acids long. Germline loops: CDR1 LNHDA, CDR2 SQIVND (reference sequence). V shed 5 bases and J shed 4 bases, with 12 bases lying between them. Here the CDR3 DNA reads TGTGCCAGTAGTTGGACGGTTGGGAATCAGCCCCAGCATTTT. Encoded protein: CASSWTVGNQPQHF.

The V gene is TRBV25-1, the J gene TRBJ2-7, with D unresolved. Trimming removed 0 bases from V and 3 bases from J, with 9 bases in between. CDR1 MGHDK and CDR2 SYGVNS come from the germline V gene. This CDR3 region has 14 residues. This CDR3 reads CASSEYGISYEQYF. The CDR3 DNA reads as TGTGCCAGCAGTGAATACGGCATTAGCTACGAGCAGTACTTC.

This chain joins TRBV28 and TRBJ1-2; TRBD1 matches at 7 bases. The J segment lost 4 bases and the V segment lost 5 bases, leaving 4 bases of the junction unmatched. Germline CDR1 MDHEN, CDR2 SYDVKM. CDR3 length: 13 amino acids. This CDR3 is CASSRTGTYGYTF. DNA for the CDR3: TGTGCCAGCAGTCGGACAGGAACCTATGGCTACACCTTC.

This chain links TRBV10-2 with TRBJ2-7; 9 nucleotides align to TRBD2. The germline V gene has CDR1 WSHSY and CDR2 SAAADI. V was pared by 6 bases and J by 7 bases, with 1 base of the junction left unmatched. The CDR3 extends over 11 amino acids. CDR3 loop: CASRAGGEQYF. The DNA of the CDR3 is TGCGCCAGCAGGGCGGGGGGGGAGCAGTACTTC.

V usage is TRBV5-1 and J usage is TRBJ2-7, with a tentative D call TRBD2 (6 bases). CDR3 length: 13 amino acids. Per the germline V gene, CDR1 is SGHRS and CDR2 is YFSETQ. V lost 0 bases and J lost 6, with 10 bases in between. CDR3 protein: CASSLAGSSEQYF. CDR3 nucleotides: TGCGCCAGCAGCTTGGCCGGGAGTTCCGAGCAGTACTTC.

The genes are TRBV2 and TRBJ1-2, with D possibly TRBD1 on 6 matching bases. V was shortened by 7 bases and J by 8 bases, with 11 bases between the two germline ends. This CDR3 comprises 11 residues. CDR1 is SNHLY, CDR2 FYNNEI, per germline. CDR3 DNA: TGTGCCAGCACCGGGGGCGTCGGCTACACCTTC. Translation: CASTGGVGYTF.

This clone came up once. This chain uses TRBV15 with TRBJ2-5, with D perhaps assigned TRBD1 or TRBD2 (5 bases each). CDR3 size: 16 residues. Germline V gene lookup returns CDR1 LNHNV and CDR2 YYDKDF (reference sequence). V was clipped by 1 base and J by 5 bases, with 17 bases between them. CDR3 nucleotides: TGTGCCACCAGCAGAGTACTAGGGGATAGTCAGGAGACCCAGTACTTC. Translated: CATSRVLGDSQETQYF.

The rearrangement links TRBV6-6 to TRBJ2-7; tentatively, D is TRBD1 or TRBD2 (5 bases each). CDR1 is MNHNY and CDR2 is SVGAGI in the germline V gene (reference sequence). The CDR3 consists of 13 residues. Trimming removed 2 bases at V and 4 bases at J, with 9 bases between. CDR3 region: CASSYEGRYEQYF. The CDR3 DNA reads as TGTGCCAGCAGTTACGAGGGGAGATACGAGCAGTACTTC.

J is TRBJ2-1 and V is TRBV27; D might be TRBD1 (5 bases). From germline, CDR1 is MNHEY and CDR2 SMNVEV (reference sequence). Trimming removed 3 bases at V and 10 bases at J, with 13 bases between. The CDR3 totals 13 residues. The chain's CDR3 is CASSFAPSGEQFF. The DNA of the CDR3 is TGTGCCAGCAGTTTTGCCCCCTCAGGGGAGCAGTTCTTC.

This chain joins TRBV7-2 and TRBJ2-3; perhaps D is TRBD1 or TRBD2 (5 bases each). V dropped 1 base and J dropped 2 bases, with 13 bases sitting between them. This CDR3 has 16 residues. The germline gives CDR1 SGHTA, CDR2 FQGNSA. CDR3 region: CASSLELWGSTDTQYF. Here the CDR3 DNA reads TGTGCCAGCAGCTTAGAGTTGTGGGGGTCCACAGATACGCAGTATTTT.